Shown below are 14 T cell receptor beta chains from a single sample sequenced in a study of cytomegalovirus exposure and HLA in healthy donors. Data came from immunoSEQ multiplex PCR; TCRdb stores just in-frame clones and leaves some out. This table has 200,000 or so clones, roughly 84% appearing once. The sample taken for sequencing was PBMCs. The receptor source for this set is a woman aged 25 to 39 in good health and CMV-seropositive.

The rearrangement links TRBV9 to TRBJ1-2; a possible D gene is TRBD1 (6 bases). Germline assignment: CDR1 SGDLS and CDR2 YYNGEE. This CDR3 region has 13 residues. V gave up 3 bases and J gave up 7 bases, with 13 bases separating them. CDR3 sequence (DNA): TGTGCCAGCAGCGGAGAGTTCAGGGGTGGCTACACCTTC. Translation: CASSGEFRGGYTF.

V is TRBV2 and J is TRBJ2-3; maybe TRBD2 (5 bases). The germline V gene encodes CDR1 SNHLY and CDR2 FYNNEI. The CDR3 totals 13 residues. The V gene lost 0 bases and the J gene lost 5 bases, with 6 bases spanning the gap. In DNA, the CDR3 is TGTGCCAGCAGTGAAGCCCGGGGAGATACGCAGTATTTT. This gives the protein CASSEARGDTQYF.

The rearrangement links TRBV28 to TRBJ1-3; D not certain. V was cut by 9 bases and J by 0 bases, with 9 bases left in between. The CDR3 has 13 amino acids. Per the germline V gene, CDR1 is MDHEN and CDR2 is SYDVKM. This chain's CDR3 is CARESSSGNTIYF. The CDR3 region has the DNA TGTGCCAGAGAGTCGTCCTCTGGAAACACCATATATTTT.

The chain links TRBV4-2 to TRBJ2-1; tentatively, D is TRBD1 (6 bases). The V gene lost 4 bases and the J gene lost 0 bases, with 13 bases spanning the gap. This CDR3 contains 16 residues. CDR1 is LGHNA and CDR2 is YNFKEQ in the germline V gene. CDR3 region: CASSRLGQSSYNEQFF. The CDR3 coding sequence is TGTGCCAGCAGCCGGCTCGGACAGAGCTCCTACAATGAGCAGTTCTTC.

The chain combines TRBV5-1 with TRBJ2-3, with D maybe TRBD1 (6 bases). The CDR3 has 16 residues. Germline assignment: CDR1 SGHRS and CDR2 YFSETQ. V lost 0 bases and J lost 4, with 15 bases in between. This CDR3 reads CASSLAQGTGADTQYF. DNA for the CDR3: TGCGCCAGCAGCTTGGCCCAGGGGACCGGCGCAGATACGCAGTATTTT.

V and J are TRBV19 and TRBJ2-7, with 11 bases aligning to TRBD1. Germline V gene lookup returns CDR1 LNHDA and CDR2 SQIVND (reference sequence). J lost 8 bases, V lost 5 bases, and 11 bases had no gene match. CDR3 size: 15 residues. CDR3 protein: CASSPMGTGGSKQYF. The CDR3 region has the DNA TGTGCCAGTAGTCCTATGGGGACAGGGGGATCGAAGCAGTACTTC.

The CDR3 bases are TGTGCCAGCAGCTTTACCCCGACAGGAATTTATGGCTACACCTTC. This encodes CASSFTPTGIYGYTF. V is TRBV5-8 and J is TRBJ1-2; maybe TRBD1 (6 bases). The CDR3 is 15 amino acids. Germline CDR1 and CDR2: SGHTS and YDEGEE. V dropped 2 bases and J dropped 5 bases, with 16 bases sitting between them.

The chain is built from TRBV29-1 and TRBJ1-2; no reliable D call. The germline V gene encodes CDR1 SQVTM and CDR2 ANQGSEA. The CDR3 has 12 amino acids. Trimming shortened V by 2 bases and J by 2 bases, and 6 bases separated the two germline ends. CDR3 protein: CSVEIQNYGYTF. The DNA for the CDR3 is TGCAGCGTTGAAATACAGAACTATGGCTACACCTTC.

This chain uses TRBV5-1 with TRBJ2-2; no clear D gene. Per the germline V gene, CDR1 is SGHRS and CDR2 is YFSETQ. V lost 0 bases to trimming and J lost 4 bases, with 7 bases between them. The length of the CDR3 is 14 residues. CDR3 region: CASSLVQSTGELFF. The CDR3 DNA is TGCGCCAGCAGCTTGGTCCAGTCCACCGGGGAGCTGTTTTTT.

V gene TRBV5-4 combines with J gene TRBJ2-1, with 7 bases fitting TRBD1. This CDR3 region has 14 residues. V was pared by 1 base and J by 6 bases, with 4 bases of the junction left unmatched. Germline V gene sequence: CDR1 SGHNT, CDR2 YYREEE (reference sequence). The CDR3 region is CASSLSRQGNEQFF. CDR3 DNA: TGTGCCAGCAGCTTGTCCCGACAGGGCAATGAGCAGTTCTTC.

This clone came up a few times. The chain links TRBV10-3 to TRBJ2-7; 10 positions agree with TRBD2. CDR3 length: 14 residues. Trimming at V came to 6 bases and at J to 5 bases, leaving 7 bases not matched to a gene. The V gene's germline CDR1 is ENHRY and CDR2 SYGVKD. Here the CDR3 reads CAIRIAGGSHEQYF. The CDR3 DNA sequence: TGTGCCATCAGGATAGCGGGAGGATCCCACGAGCAGTACTTC.

The gene calls are TRBV6-1 and TRBJ1-4; tentatively, D is TRBD1 (6 bases). In germline, CDR1 is MNHNS, CDR2 SASEGT. The CDR3 runs to 15 residues. Trimming stripped 1 base from V and 8 bases from J, with 14 bases between. Written as DNA, the CDR3 is TGTGCCAGCAGTGAAGGGTTGACAGGTAGAGAAAAACTGTTTTTT. Translating it yields CASSEGLTGREKLFF.

This chain links TRBV9 with TRBJ2-5; 7 nucleotides agree with TRBD2. This CDR3 has 16 residues. Germline V gene data show CDR1 as SGDLS and CDR2 as YYNGEE. With V trimmed by 4 bases and J by 0 bases, 9 bases remained unmatched. The CDR3 here is CASSSPPGTNQETQYF. The CDR3, as DNA: TGTGCCAGCAGCTCCCCTCCAGGGACTAACCAAGAGACCCAGTACTTC.

The chain combines TRBV10-3 with TRBJ2-2; TRBD2 might be the D (5 bases). This CDR3 region has 16 residues. Germline lookup yields CDR1 ENHRY and CDR2 SYGVKD. V lost 0 bases to trimming and J lost 3 bases, with 11 bases between them. As DNA, the CDR3 is TGTGCCATCAGTGAGTCTACGGGGAAGGACACCGGGGAGCTGTTTTTT. Amino acid sequence: CAISESTGKDTGELFF.